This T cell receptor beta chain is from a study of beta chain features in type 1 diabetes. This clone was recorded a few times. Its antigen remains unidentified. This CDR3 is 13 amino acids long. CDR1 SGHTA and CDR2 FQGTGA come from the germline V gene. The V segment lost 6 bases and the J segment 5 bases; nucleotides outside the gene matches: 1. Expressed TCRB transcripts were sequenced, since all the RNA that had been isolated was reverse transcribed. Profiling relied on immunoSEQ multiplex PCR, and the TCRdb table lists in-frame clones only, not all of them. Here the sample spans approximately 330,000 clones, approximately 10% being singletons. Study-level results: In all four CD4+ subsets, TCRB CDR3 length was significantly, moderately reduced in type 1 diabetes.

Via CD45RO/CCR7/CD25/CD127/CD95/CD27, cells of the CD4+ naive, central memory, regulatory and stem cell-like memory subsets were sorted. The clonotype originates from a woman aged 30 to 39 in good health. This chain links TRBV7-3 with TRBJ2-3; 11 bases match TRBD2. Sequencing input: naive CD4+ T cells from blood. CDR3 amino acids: CASSTSGRDTQYF. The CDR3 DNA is TGTGCCAGCAGTACTAGCGGGAGAGATACGCAGTATTTT.